This TCR beta chain was observed in a study of T cells in Graves' hyperthyroidism and ophthalmopathy. Ten or more counts support this clonotype. What it binds is not known. Patients aged 18 to 65 had newly diagnosed hyperthyroidism lasting under 2 months. Researchers took RNA transcripts and amplified the TCR beta CDR3 regions from them. A first-round RT-PCR of the TCR CDR3 used the HTBI primer set. MiXCR was run by TCRdb on the multiplex PCR reads, yielding one entry per CDR3 protein. This table holds about 290,000 distinct CDR3 sequences, roughly 15% found once. The study, taken as a whole, reports: The authors' 13 V-J model separated ophthalmopathy from stable hyperthyroidism.

There are 14 residues in the CDR3. Trimming removed 2 bases at V and 2 bases at J, with 9 bases between. Germline V gives CDR1 MNHEY, CDR2 SVGAGI. The receptor's source is a woman in her 40s with Graves' hyperthyroidism. The sequenced sample was blood. J is TRBJ1-1 and V is TRBV6-5; D ambiguous. The CDR3 DNA reads as TGTGCCAGCAGTTACAGGAAGCCTAACACTGAAGCTTTCTTT. Protein product: CASSYRKPNTEAFF.